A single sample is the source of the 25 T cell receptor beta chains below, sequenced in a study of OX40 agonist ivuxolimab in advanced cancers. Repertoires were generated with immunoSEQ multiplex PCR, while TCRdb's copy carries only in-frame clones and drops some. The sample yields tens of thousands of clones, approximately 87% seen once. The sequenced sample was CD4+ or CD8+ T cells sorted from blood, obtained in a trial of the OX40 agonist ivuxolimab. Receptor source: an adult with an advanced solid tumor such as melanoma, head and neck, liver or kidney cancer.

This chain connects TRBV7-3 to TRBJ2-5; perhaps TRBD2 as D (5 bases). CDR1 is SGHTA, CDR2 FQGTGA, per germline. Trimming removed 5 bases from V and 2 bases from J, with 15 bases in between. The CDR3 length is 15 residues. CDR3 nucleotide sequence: TGTGCCAGCAGCCCCACCAAGGGCGGGCAAGAGACCCAGTACTTC. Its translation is CASSPTKGGQETQYF.

CDR3 in DNA: TGTGCCAGCAGCGGACCTCGAGTTTTTACCTACAATGAGCAGTTCTTC. The encoded protein is CASSGPRVFTYNEQFF. This chain uses TRBV21-1 with TRBJ2-1. TRBV21-1 is a recognized pseudogene. This CDR3 region has 16 residues.

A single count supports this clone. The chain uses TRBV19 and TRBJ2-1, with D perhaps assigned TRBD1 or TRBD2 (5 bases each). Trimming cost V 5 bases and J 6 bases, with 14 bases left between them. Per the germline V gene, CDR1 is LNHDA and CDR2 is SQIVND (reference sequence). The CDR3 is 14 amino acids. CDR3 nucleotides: TGTGCCAGTAGTCCGAGGGACGTCCGCAATGAGCAGTTCTTC. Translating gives CASSPRDVRNEQFF.

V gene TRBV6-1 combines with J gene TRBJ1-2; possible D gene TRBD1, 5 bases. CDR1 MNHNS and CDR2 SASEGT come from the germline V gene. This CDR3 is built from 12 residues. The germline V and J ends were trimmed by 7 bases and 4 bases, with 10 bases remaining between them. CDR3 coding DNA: TGTGCCAGCACCAGGGACTTCTATGGCTACACCTTC. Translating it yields CASTRDFYGYTF.

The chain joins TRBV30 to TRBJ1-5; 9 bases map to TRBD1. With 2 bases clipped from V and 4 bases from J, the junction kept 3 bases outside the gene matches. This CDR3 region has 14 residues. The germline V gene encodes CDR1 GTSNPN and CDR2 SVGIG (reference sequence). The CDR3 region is CAWSTGTGNQPQHF. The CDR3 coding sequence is TGTGCCTGGAGTACCGGGACAGGGAATCAGCCCCAGCATTTT.

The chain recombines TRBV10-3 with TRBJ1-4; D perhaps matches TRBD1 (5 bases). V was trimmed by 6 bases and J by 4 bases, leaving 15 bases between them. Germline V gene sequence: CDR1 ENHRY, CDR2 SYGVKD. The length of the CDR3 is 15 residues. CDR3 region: CAISHSTDSNEKLFF. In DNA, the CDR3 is TGTGCCATCAGCCACTCGACAGATAGTAATGAAAAACTGTTTTTT.

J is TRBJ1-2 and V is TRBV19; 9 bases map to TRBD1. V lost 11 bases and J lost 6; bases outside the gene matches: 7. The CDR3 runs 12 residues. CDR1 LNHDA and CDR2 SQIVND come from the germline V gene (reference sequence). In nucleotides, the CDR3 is TGTGCCTCCAGGACAGGGGTCGATGGCTACACCTTC. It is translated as CASRTGVDGYTF.

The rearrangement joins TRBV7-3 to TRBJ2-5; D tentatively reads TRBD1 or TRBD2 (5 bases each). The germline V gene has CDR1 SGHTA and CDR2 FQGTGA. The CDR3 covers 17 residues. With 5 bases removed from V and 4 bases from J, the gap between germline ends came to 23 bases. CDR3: CASSATVARGVGETQYF. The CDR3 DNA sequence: TGTGCCAGCAGCGCCACGGTGGCCCGGGGCGTAGGAGAGACCCAGTACTTC.

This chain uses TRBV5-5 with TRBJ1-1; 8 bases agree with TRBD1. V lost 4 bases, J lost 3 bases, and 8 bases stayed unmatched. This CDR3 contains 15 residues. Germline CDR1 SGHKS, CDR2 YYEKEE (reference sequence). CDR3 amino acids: CASSVDRVGHTEAFF. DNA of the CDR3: TGTGCCAGCAGCGTGGACAGGGTGGGACACACTGAAGCTTTCTTT.

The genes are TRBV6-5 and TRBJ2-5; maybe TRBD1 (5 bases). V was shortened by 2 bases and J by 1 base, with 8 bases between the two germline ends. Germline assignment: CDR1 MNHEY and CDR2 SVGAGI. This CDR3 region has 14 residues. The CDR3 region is CASSYGAVQETQYF. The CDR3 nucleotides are TGTGCCAGCAGTTACGGGGCAGTCCAAGAGACCCAGTACTTC.

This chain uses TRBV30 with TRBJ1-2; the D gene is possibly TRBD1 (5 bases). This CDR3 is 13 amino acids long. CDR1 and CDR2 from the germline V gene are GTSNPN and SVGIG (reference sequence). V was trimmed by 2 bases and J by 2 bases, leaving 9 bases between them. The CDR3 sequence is CAWSSEGNYGYTF. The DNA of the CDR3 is TGTGCCTGGAGTAGTGAGGGGAACTATGGCTACACCTTC.

As DNA, the CDR3 is TGCGCCAGCAGCCAAGGGGGACAGGGCGGCTACAATGAGCAGTTCTTC. Protein product: CASSQGGQGGYNEQFF. V and J are TRBV4-1 and TRBJ2-1, with 9 bases lining up with TRBD1. In germline, CDR1 is MGHRA, CDR2 YSYEKL. There are 16 residues in the CDR3. The trim removed 1 base at V and 3 bases at J, leaving 4 bases unmatched.

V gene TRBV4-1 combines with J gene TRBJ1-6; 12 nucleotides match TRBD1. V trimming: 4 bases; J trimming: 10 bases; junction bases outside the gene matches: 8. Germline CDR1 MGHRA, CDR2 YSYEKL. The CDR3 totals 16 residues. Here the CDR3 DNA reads TGCGCCAGCAGCCCCGGGGACAGGGGGCAGCGGTCACCCCTCCACTTT. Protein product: CASSPGDRGQRSPLHF.

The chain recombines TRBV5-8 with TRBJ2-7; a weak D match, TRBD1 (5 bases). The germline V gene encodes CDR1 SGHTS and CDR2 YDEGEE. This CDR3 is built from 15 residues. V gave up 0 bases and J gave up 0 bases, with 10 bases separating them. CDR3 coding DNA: TGTGCCAGCAGCTTGGCGCAGGGTGTCTCCTACGAGCAGTACTTC. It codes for CASSLAQGVSYEQYF.

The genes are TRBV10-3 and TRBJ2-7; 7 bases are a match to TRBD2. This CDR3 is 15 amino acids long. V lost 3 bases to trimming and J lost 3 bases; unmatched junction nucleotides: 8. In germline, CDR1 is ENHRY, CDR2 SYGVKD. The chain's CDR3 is CAISERGGEGYEQYF. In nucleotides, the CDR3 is TGTGCCATCAGTGAAAGGGGCGGGGAGGGCTACGAGCAGTACTTC.

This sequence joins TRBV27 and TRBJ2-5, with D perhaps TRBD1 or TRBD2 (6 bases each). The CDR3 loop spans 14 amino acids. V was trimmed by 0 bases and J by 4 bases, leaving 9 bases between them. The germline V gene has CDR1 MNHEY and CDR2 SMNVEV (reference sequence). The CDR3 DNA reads TGTGCCAGCAGTTTATCAGGAGGGGGAGAGACCCAGTACTTC. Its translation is CASSLSGGGETQYF.

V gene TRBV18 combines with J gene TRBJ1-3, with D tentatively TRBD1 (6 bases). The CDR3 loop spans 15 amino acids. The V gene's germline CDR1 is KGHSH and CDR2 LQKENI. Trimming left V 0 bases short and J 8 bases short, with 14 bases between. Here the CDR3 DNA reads TGTGCCAGCTCACCACCGAACAGGGTGGGAGACACCATATATTTT. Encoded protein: CASSPPNRVGDTIYF.

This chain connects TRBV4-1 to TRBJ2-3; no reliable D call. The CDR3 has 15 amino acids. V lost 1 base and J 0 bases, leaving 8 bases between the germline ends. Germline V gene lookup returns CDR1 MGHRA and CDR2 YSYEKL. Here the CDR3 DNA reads TGCGCCAGCAGCCAAGTCACCACTAGCACAGATACGCAGTATTTT. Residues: CASSQVTTSTDTQYF.

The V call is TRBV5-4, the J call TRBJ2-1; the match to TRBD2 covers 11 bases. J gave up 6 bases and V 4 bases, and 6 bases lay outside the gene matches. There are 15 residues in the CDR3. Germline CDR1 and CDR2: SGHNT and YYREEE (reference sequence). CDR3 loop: CASSVRLAGSNEQFF. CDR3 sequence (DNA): TGTGCCAGCAGCGTTAGACTAGCGGGGTCCAATGAGCAGTTCTTC.

The CDR3 sequence is CASSEWGPSYGYTF. CDR3 DNA: TGTGCCAGCAGTGAATGGGGGCCGTCTTATGGCTACACCTTC. The V call is TRBV2, the J call TRBJ1-2, with D perhaps TRBD1 (6 bases). V was trimmed by 2 bases and J by 5 bases, leaving 12 bases between them. The CDR3 consists of 14 residues. Germline values: CDR1 SNHLY, CDR2 FYNNEI.

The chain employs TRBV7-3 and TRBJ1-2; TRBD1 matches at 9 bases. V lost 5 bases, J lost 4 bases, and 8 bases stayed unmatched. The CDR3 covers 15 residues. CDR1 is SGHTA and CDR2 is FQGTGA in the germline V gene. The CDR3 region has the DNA TGTGCCAGCAGCCCTAGCGGGACAGGGAGCTATGGCTACACCTTC. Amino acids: CASSPSGTGSYGYTF.

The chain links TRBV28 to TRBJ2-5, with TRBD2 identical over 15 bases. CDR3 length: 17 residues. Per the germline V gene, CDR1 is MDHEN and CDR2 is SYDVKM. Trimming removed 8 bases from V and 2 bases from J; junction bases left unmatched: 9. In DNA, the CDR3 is TGTGCCAGCGGACTAGCGGGGGGGCCGGGGGTACAAGAGACCCAGTACTTC. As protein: CASGLAGGPGVQETQYF. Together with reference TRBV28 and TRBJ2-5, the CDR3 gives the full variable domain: DVKVTQSSRYLVKRTGEKVFLECVQDMDHENMFWYRQDPGLGLRLIYFSYDVKMKEKGDIPEGYSVSREKKERFSLILESASTNQTSMYLCASGLAGGPGVQETQYFGPGTRLLVL.

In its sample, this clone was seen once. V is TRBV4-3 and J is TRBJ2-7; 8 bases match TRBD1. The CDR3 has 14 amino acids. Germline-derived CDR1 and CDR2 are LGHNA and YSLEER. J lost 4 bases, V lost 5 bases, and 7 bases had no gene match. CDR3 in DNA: TGCGCCAGCAGCGATCACAGGGGGACGTACGAGCAGTACTTC. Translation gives CASSDHRGTYEQYF.

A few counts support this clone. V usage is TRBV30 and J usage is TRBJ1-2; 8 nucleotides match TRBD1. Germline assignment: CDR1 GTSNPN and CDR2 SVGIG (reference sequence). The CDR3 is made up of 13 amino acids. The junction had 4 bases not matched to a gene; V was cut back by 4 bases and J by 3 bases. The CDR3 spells CAWTTGVDYGYTF. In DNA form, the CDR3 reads TGTGCCTGGACGACAGGGGTCGACTATGGCTACACCTTC.

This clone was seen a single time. CDR3 protein: CAWSVLRGTDTQYF. CDR3 nucleotides: TGTGCCTGGAGTGTACTACGGGGAACAGATACGCAGTATTTT. The chain uses TRBV30 and TRBJ2-3; D is perhaps TRBD2 (5 bases). This CDR3 is 14 amino acids long. Trimming took off 0 bases at V and 3 bases at J, with 10 bases between the two ends. Germline CDR1 and CDR2: GTSNPN and SVGIG (reference sequence).